Listed below are T cell receptor beta chains from one sample, sequenced in a study of regulatory T cells in long-lasting Graves disease. TCRdb called the multiplex PCR reads again in MiXCR, with one record for every CDR3 protein. The sample comprises 540,000 or so distinct CDR3 sequences, roughly 14% of which are singletons, and approximately 9.3% rests with the top ten. These data were also reused for a study on T cells in Graves' hyperthyroidism and ophthalmopathy.

The sample in question was peripheral blood mononuclear cells (PBMCs), obtained at new diagnosis, from a patient treated with antithyroid drugs. These receptors were taken from a man aged 30 to 39 with Graves disease. Both conserved end residues are part of each CDR3. D genes are given only for firm matches. Size is omitted from some rows. Given values are once, few, many or a class for expanded clones.

v_gene	d_gene	j_gene	abundance	CDR3nt	CDR3aa
TRBV29-1	-	TRBJ1-5	few	TGCAGCGTTGAAGAAAAGGGCGAAGGACAGCCCCAGCATTTT	CSVEEKGEGQPQHF
TRBV27	-	TRBJ2-1	many	TGTGCCAGCAGTTTAAGGTCGCCGTCTACCCCCAATGAGCAGTTCTTC	CASSLRSPSTPNEQFF
TRBV5-1	TRBD1	TRBJ1-1	many	TGCGCCAGCAGCCCGGGACAGAGGACTGAAGCTTTCTTT	CASSPGQRTEAFF
TRBV24-1	TRBD1	TRBJ1-1	-	TGTGCCACCAGGGGACAGGGGTCGGGGAACACTGAAGCTTTCTTT	CATRGQGSGNTEAFF
TRBV2	-	TRBJ2-1	many	TGTGCCAGCAAGTGGGGAAGGGGTGAGCAGTTCTTC	CASKWGRGEQFF
TRBV3-1	-	TRBJ1-1	many	TGTGCCAGCAGCCAAGCGCAGGGAGAAGCTTTCTTT	CASSQAQGEAFF
TRBV10-3	-	TRBJ1-1	many	TGTGCCATCAGTGCTGCAGCGAACACTGAAGCTTTCTTT	CAISAAANTEAFF
TRBV12-5	-	TRBJ2-3	many	TGTGCTAGTGGTTGGACCGCAGGGGCAGATACGCAGTATTTT	CASGWTAGADTQYF
TRBV4-1	TRBD1	TRBJ2-7	-	TGCGCCAGCAGCCTTGTTTCCGGACAGGGTTTCTACGAGCAGTACTTC	CASSLVSGQGFYEQYF
TRBV9	TRBD1	TRBJ2-3	few	TGTGCCAGCAGCGTAGGGGGGACAGGGGCTGCGGCTGAGTCGCAGTATTTT	CASSVGGTGAAAESQYF
TRBV20-1	-	TRBJ1-2	many	TGCAGTGCTCCAGGGGATGGCTACACCTTC	CSAPGDGYTF
TRBV7-2	TRBD1	TRBJ1-2	few	TGTGCCAGCAGCAAGCCGGGACAGGGTACCTTGGATGGTGGCTACACCTTC	CASSKPGQGTLDGGYTF
TRBV27	-	TRBJ2-7	many	TGTGCCAGCAGTTTCCGGGAAAGCTCCTACGAGCAGTACTTC	CASSFRESSYEQYF
TRBV5-1	TRBD1	TRBJ1-6	many	TGCGCCAGCAGCTTTACAGGGACAGGGGATCGATCACCCCTCCACTTT	CASSFTGTGDRSPLHF
TRBV7-8	TRBD2	TRBJ2-3	-	TGTGCCAGCAGCCGGGCCAGACTAGCGCGCACAGATACGCAGTATTTT	CASSRARLARTDTQYF
TRBV12-5	TRBD1	TRBJ1-5	many	TGTGCTAGTGGTTCGATCGGGACAGGGATTATCAATCAGCCCCAGCATTTT	CASGSIGTGIINQPQHF
TRBV29-1	-	TRBJ2-7	many	TGCAGCGTTCTCTCCGGCAGGGCGAACGAGCAGTACTTC	CSVLSGRANEQYF
TRBV5-1	TRBD2	TRBJ2-7	many	TGCGCCAGCAGCACGGGACTAGCGGAACGGTACGAGCAGTACTTC	CASSTGLAERYEQYF
TRBV24-1	-	TRBJ2-5	many	TGTGCCACCAGTCCATCCCCGACAGTGGGGGAGACCCAGTACTTC	CATSPSPTVGETQYF
TRBV7-2	-	TRBJ1-2	many	TGTGCCAGCAGCCGCGGGGGGAACCACTATGGCTACACCTTC	CASSRGGNHYGYTF
TRBV27	-	TRBJ2-3	many	TGTGCCAGCAGTTTCCGACCCTTAGGAGATACGCAGTATTTT	CASSFRPLGDTQYF
TRBV24-1	-	TRBJ2-4	few	TGTGCCACCAGTGATGACAGGCTTTCCAAAAACATTCAGTACTTC	CATSDDRLSKNIQYF
TRBV12-3/TRBV12-4	-	TRBJ2-7	-	TGTGCCAGCAGTTTAGCGGGAGAGGATGACGAGCAGTACTTC	CASSLAGEDDEQYF
TRBV7-9	-	TRBJ2-2	-	TGTGCCAGCCCCGCCCCCCCTCCAGGGCCAGTCGACACCGGGGAGCTGTTTTTT	CASPAPPPGPVDTGELFF